The 27 T cell receptor beta chains below all came from one sample that was sequenced in a study of siplizumab effects on memory and regulatory T cells. Here immunoSEQ multiplex PCR was the method, and the copy in TCRdb shows in-frame clones only, minus some. The sample lists some 70,000 clones; about 90% were seen once. The sequencing input was Tregs sorted from blood. All receptors come from a human donor in good health.

The chain recombines TRBV19 with TRBJ2-3; a possible D gene is TRBD2 (6 bases). From germline, CDR1 is LNHDA and CDR2 SQIVND (reference sequence). The ends were cut back, 5 bases at V and 2 bases at J, with 14 bases in the middle. There are 15 residues in the CDR3. CDR3 sequence reads: CASSSPGGLTDTQYF. Written as DNA, the CDR3 is TGTGCCAGTAGTTCCCCTGGGGGACTCACAGATACGCAGTATTTT.

The CDR3 bases are TGTGCCAGCAACAGGGTGGGGACAGATACGCAGTATTTT. It specifies CASNRVGTDTQYF. V gene TRBV11-3 combines with J gene TRBJ2-3, with D possibly being TRBD1 (6 bases). V gave up 7 bases and J gave up 3 bases, with 11 bases separating them. This CDR3 comprises 13 residues. Germline values: CDR1 SGHNT, CDR2 YENEEA.

The DNA for the CDR3 is TGTGCCAGCAGCTCCAAGGGGGCCATTGTGGACGAGCAGTACTTC. Its translation: CASSSKGAIVDEQYF. V gene TRBV11-2 combines with J gene TRBJ2-7, with TRBD1 matching 7 bases. The CDR3 covers 15 residues. Germline-derived CDR1 and CDR2 are SGHAT and FQNNGV. V shed 4 bases, J shed 5 bases, and the junction held 11 bases outside the gene matches.

The CDR3 coding sequence is TGCGCCAGCAGCCAAGTGGAGGATTATGGCTACACCTTC. Its translation is CASSQVEDYGYTF. V is TRBV4-1 and J is TRBJ1-2; no clear D gene. Trimming left V 1 base short and J 5 bases short, with 8 bases between. Germline values: CDR1 MGHRA, CDR2 YSYEKL. The CDR3 contains 13 residues.

The genes are TRBV19 and TRBJ1-2; 8 bases are shared with TRBD1. The CDR3 runs 13 residues. CDR1 LNHDA and CDR2 SQIVND come from the germline V gene (reference sequence). Trimming cost V 5 bases and J 5 bases; bases outside gene matches: 4. The CDR3 bases are TGTGCCAGTAGTCGGACAGGGCATTATGGCTACACCTTC. Encoded protein: CASSRTGHYGYTF.

V usage is TRBV7-9 and J usage is TRBJ1-2; TRBD1 is a possible D gene (6 bases). There are 15 residues in the CDR3. Germline V gives CDR1 SEHNR, CDR2 FQNEAQ (reference sequence). V was cut by 5 bases and J by 7 bases, with 20 bases left in between. The CDR3 DNA sequence: TGTGCCAGCAGCCAAGGGAGGGGGTTCCTTGGTGGCTACACCTTC. Amino acid sequence: CASSQGRGFLGGYTF.

The gene calls are TRBV6-4 and TRBJ2-3, with D possibly matching TRBD1 (5 bases). The length of the CDR3 is 14 residues. Germline-derived CDR1 and CDR2 are MRHNA and SNTAGT. V was trimmed by 9 bases and J by 0 bases, leaving 13 bases between them. CDR3 sequence reads: CASKQAASTDTQYF. In nucleotides, the CDR3 is TGTGCCAGTAAACAGGCCGCGAGCACAGATACGCAGTATTTT.

The V gene is TRBV5-5, the J gene TRBJ2-2; D call uncertain. The germline CDR1 and CDR2 sequences are SGHKS and YYEKEE (reference sequence). The CDR3 covers 14 residues. Trimming stripped 1 base from V and 6 bases from J, with 10 bases between. The CDR3 DNA reads TGTGCCAGCAGCTTGACAGTCGTACCCGGGGAGCTGTTTTTT. This translates into CASSLTVVPGELFF.

V is TRBV19 and J is TRBJ2-5; possible D gene TRBD2, 5 bases. The CDR3 runs 13 residues. V was pared by 2 bases and J by 7 bases, with 11 bases between. Germline loops: CDR1 LNHDA, CDR2 SQIVND (reference sequence). The CDR3 DNA sequence: TGTGCCAGTAGTATACGGCCCCGGGGGACCCAGTACTTC. Its protein is CASSIRPRGTQYF.

This clone was counted only a few times. The gene calls are TRBV10-2 and TRBJ1-5; D gene uncertain. In germline, CDR1 is WSHSY, CDR2 SAAADI. This CDR3 contains 13 residues. Trimming left V 6 bases short and J 15 bases short, with 21 bases between. The chain's CDR3 is CASRGGSNFRWHF. The CDR3 DNA is TGCGCCAGCAGGGGAGGGTCAAATTTTCGATGGCATTTT.

Only a few counts were recorded for this clone. Mismatch with germline at one junction end may stem from a read error. This chain joins TRBV27 and TRBJ1-4; a weak D match, TRBD1 (6 bases). The CDR3 covers 12 residues. Germline V lookup: CDR1 MNHEY, CDR2 SMNVEV (reference sequence). CDR3 region: CASSPEQGKTVF. The CDR3 DNA follows: TGTGCCAGCAGTCCTGAACAGGGAAAAACTGTTTTT.

The gene calls are TRBV5-1 and TRBJ1-1; 9 bases fit TRBD1. CDR1 SGHRS and CDR2 YFSETQ come from the germline V gene. The CDR3 consists of 15 residues. V was clipped by 4 bases and J by 4 bases; unmatched bases: 8. This chain's CDR3 is CASSRGDRAGTEAFF. The CDR3 nucleotides are TGCGCCAGCAGCAGGGGGGACAGGGCGGGCACTGAAGCTTTCTTT.

The V gene is TRBV12-5, the J gene TRBJ2-1, with D possibly matching TRBD1 (5 bases). The CDR3 is 14 residues long. Trimming removed 2 bases from V and 5 bases from J, with 10 bases in between. CDR1 is LGHNT and CDR2 is FRNRAP in the germline V gene. CDR3 loop: CASGLRGENNEQFF. CDR3 coding DNA: TGTGCTAGTGGTTTGAGGGGTGAAAACAATGAGCAGTTCTTC.

The J gene is TRBJ2-7, the V gene TRBV18, with D unclear. The CDR3 consists of 11 residues. Between the trimmed V and J ends, which lost 2 bases and 5 bases, there was a span of 4 bases. Germline loops: CDR1 KGHSH, CDR2 LQKENI. The CDR3 region has the DNA TGTGCCAGCTCACCAGGGCACGAGCAGTACTTC. As protein: CASSPGHEQYF.

This clone was recorded only once. The CDR3 region is CASSLRQGPDTQYF. The CDR3 coding sequence is TGTGCCAGTAGTCTCAGACAGGGACCCGATACGCAGTATTTT. The chain carries TRBV19 and TRBJ2-3, with TRBD1 identical over 7 bases. Germline CDR1 and CDR2: LNHDA and SQIVND (reference sequence). CDR3 length: 14 amino acids. V gave up 5 bases and J gave up 6 bases; unmatched junction bases: 8.

This sequence joins TRBV7-3 and TRBJ2-3, with 10 bases lining up with TRBD1. After removal of 6 bases from V and 5 bases from J, the junction contained 2 bases not matched to a gene. The CDR3 consists of 13 residues. The V gene's germline CDR1 is SGHTA and CDR2 FQGTGA. The CDR3 region is CASSRTGGDTQYF. CDR3 in DNA: TGTGCCAGCAGTCGGACAGGGGGAGATACGCAGTATTTT.

This clone was seen just once. The chain links TRBV5-4 to TRBJ1-5, with D tentatively TRBD1 (6 bases). The CDR3 loop spans 17 amino acids. Deletions cut 1 base from V and 2 bases from J, with 16 bases between. The V gene's germline CDR1 is SGHNT and CDR2 YYREEE (reference sequence). CDR3 in DNA: TGTGCCAGCAGCTTGATGGGGGGCGCGTTTGGCAATCAGCCCCAGCATTTT. Residues: CASSLMGGAFGNQPQHF.

This chain uses TRBV2 with TRBJ2-1; 10 bases are shared with TRBD2. V shed 7 bases, J shed 12 bases, and the junction held 15 bases outside the gene matches. CDR3 length: 15 amino acids. Germline-derived CDR1 and CDR2 are SNHLY and FYNNEI. The CDR3 is CASTKTSGNLLGQFF. As DNA, the CDR3 is TGTGCCAGCACCAAAACTAGCGGGAACTTACTTGGGCAGTTCTTC.

This chain uses TRBV9 with TRBJ1-3, with 7 nucleotides matching TRBD1. CDR1 SGDLS and CDR2 YYNGEE come from the germline V gene. The J segment lost 2 bases and the V segment lost 2 bases, leaving 13 bases of the junction unmatched. The CDR3 is 18 residues long. Here the CDR3 DNA reads TGTGCCAGCAGCGTTTCCCGGAGACAGGGACAAGCTGGAAACACCATATATTTT. Translation: CASSVSRRQGQAGNTIYF.

The chain uses TRBV6-6 and TRBJ2-7; D possibly corresponds to TRBD1 (6 bases). The CDR3 spans 16 residues. V lost 6 bases and J 3 bases, leaving 21 bases between the germline ends. The germline V gene has CDR1 MNHNY and CDR2 SVGAGI (reference sequence). DNA of the CDR3: TGTGCCAGCAGACCTAGGGGGTCAGGGAATATCTACGAGCAGTACTTC. Amino acid sequence: CASRPRGSGNIYEQYF.

This chain joins TRBV19 and TRBJ1-4, with D hard to call. The V and J ends lost 4 bases and 8 bases respectively, with 14 bases between them. The length of the CDR3 is 14 residues. In germline, CDR1 is LNHDA, CDR2 SQIVND (reference sequence). For the CDR3, the DNA is TGTGCCAGTAGTACTCTCAGACTCGGGGAAAAACTGTTTTTT. As protein: CASSTLRLGEKLFF.

This chain links TRBV5-5 with TRBJ1-2; D is uncertain. Germline values: CDR1 SGHKS, CDR2 YYEKEE (reference sequence). V was cut by 0 bases and J by 0 bases, with 15 bases left in between. The CDR3 is 17 amino acids. In DNA, the CDR3 is TGTGCCAGCAGCTTGGCCCCGTACAGTACTCCTAACTATGGCTACACCTTC. This sequence encodes CASSLAPYSTPNYGYTF. The entire variable domain, with the rest obtained from reference TRBV5-5 and TRBJ1-2, is as follows: DAGVTQSPTHLIKTRGQQVTLRCSPISGHKSVSWYQQVLGQGPQFIFQYYEKEERGRGNFPDRFSARQFPNYSSELNVNALLLGDSALYLCASSLAPYSTPNYGYTFGSGTRLTVV.

This rearrangement joins TRBV6-1 to TRBJ2-2, with D perhaps matching TRBD1 (6 bases). CDR3 length equals 14 residues. Trimming removed 4 bases from V and 6 bases from J, with 12 bases in between. Germline V lookup: CDR1 MNHNS, CDR2 SASEGT. CDR3 protein: CASSALQGPGELFF. CDR3 nucleotides: TGTGCCAGCAGTGCTCTACAGGGTCCCGGGGAGCTGTTTTTT.

The chain is built from TRBV30 and TRBJ2-7; 9 nucleotides line up with TRBD2. This CDR3 spans 13 amino acids. V lost 0 bases to trimming and J lost 5 bases; unmatched junction nucleotides: 2. Germline CDR1 reads GTSNPN; CDR2 reads SVGIG (reference sequence). CDR3 sequence (DNA): TGTGCCTGGAGTGTAAGCGGGAGGAACGAGCAGTACTTC. Translating gives CAWSVSGRNEQYF.

This CDR3 reads CASSLAVFSNTGELFF. CDR3 sequence (DNA): TGCGCCAGCAGCTTGGCTGTGTTTAGCAACACCGGGGAGCTGTTTTTT. The chain uses TRBV5-1 and TRBJ2-2, with unresolved D. CDR3 length: 16 amino acids. In germline, CDR1 is SGHRS, CDR2 YFSETQ. V lost 0 bases, J lost 2 bases, and 11 bases lay in between. Filled out from reference TRBV5-1 and TRBJ2-2, the complete variable domain reads KAGVTQTPRYLIKTRGQQVTLSCSPISGHRSVSWYQQTPGQGLQFLFEYFSETQRNKGNFPGRFSGRQFSNSRSEMNVSTLELGDSALYLCASSLAVFSNTGELFFGEGSRLTVL.

The rearrangement links TRBV20-1 to TRBJ1-1; 8 nucleotides line up with TRBD1. Per germline, CDR1 DFQATT and CDR2 SNEGSKA (reference sequence). The CDR3 length is 11 residues. The V gene end was trimmed by 5 bases and the J gene end by 7 bases; junction bases not matched to a gene: 3. The CDR3 loop reads CSARTGNEAFF. The CDR3 nucleotides are TGCAGTGCTCGGACAGGGAATGAAGCTTTCTTT.

V usage is TRBV30 and J usage is TRBJ1-4; D might be TRBD1 (5 bases). Germline CDR1 and CDR2: GTSNPN and SVGIG (reference sequence). The CDR3 length is 12 residues. V gave up 2 bases and J gave up 8 bases, with 9 bases separating them. The CDR3 bases are TGTGCCTGGAGTCGGGACGGAGAAAAACTGTTTTTT. Translated: CAWSRDGEKLFF.